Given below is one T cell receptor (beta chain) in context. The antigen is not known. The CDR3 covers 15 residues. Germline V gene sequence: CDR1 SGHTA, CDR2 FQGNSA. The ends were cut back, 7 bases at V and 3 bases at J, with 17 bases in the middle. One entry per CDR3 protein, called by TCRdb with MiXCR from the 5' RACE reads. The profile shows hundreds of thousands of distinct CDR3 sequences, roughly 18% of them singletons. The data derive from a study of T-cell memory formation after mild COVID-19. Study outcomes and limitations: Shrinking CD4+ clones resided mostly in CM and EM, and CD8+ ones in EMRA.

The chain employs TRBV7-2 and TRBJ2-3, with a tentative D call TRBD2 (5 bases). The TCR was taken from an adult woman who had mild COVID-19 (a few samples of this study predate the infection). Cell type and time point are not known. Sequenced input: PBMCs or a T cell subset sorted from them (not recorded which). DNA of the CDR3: TGTGCCAGCAACCGATTAGCTGGAGGTACAGATACGCAGTATTTT. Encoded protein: CASNRLAGGTDTQYF.